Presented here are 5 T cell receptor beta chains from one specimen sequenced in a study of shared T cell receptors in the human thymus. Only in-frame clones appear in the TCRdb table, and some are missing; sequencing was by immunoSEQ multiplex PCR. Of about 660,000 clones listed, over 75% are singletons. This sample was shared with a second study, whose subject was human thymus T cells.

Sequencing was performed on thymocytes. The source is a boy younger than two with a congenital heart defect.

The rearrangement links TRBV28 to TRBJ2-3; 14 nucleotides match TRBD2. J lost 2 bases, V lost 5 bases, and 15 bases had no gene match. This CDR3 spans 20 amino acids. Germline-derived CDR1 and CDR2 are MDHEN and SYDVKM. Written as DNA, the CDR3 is TGTGCCAGCAGTCAAACCGGGACTAGCGGGAGTCCCTTAATCACAGATACGCAGTATTTT. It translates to CASSQTGTSGSPLITDTQYF.

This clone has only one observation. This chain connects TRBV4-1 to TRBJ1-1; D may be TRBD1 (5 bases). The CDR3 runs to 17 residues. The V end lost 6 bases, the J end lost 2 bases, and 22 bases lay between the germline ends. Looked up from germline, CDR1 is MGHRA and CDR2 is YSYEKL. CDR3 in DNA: TGCGCCAGCAGGTCCCCCAGGGAAGCGAAACCAAACACTGAAGCTTTCTTT. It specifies CASRSPREAKPNTEAFF.

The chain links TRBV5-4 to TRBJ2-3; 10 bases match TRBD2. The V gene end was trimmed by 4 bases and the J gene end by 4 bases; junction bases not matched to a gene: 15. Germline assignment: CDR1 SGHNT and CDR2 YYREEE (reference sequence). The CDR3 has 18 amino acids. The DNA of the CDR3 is TGTGCCAGCAGCCACGGGGCCCCTAGCGGGAGATTGGCAGATACGCAGTATTTT. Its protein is CASSHGAPSGRLADTQYF.

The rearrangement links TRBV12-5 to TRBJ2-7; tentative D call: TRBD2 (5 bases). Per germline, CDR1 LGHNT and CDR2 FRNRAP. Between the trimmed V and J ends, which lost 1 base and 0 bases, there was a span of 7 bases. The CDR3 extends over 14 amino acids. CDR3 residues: CASGLGRDSYEQYF. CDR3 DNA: TGTGCTAGTGGTTTGGGACGGGACTCCTACGAGCAGTACTTC.

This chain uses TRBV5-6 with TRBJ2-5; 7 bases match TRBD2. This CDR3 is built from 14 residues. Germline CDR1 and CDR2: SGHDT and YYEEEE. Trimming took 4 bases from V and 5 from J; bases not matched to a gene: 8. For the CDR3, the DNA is TGTGCCAGCAGCCCGGGACTACCGCGGGAGACCCAGTACTTC. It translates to CASSPGLPRETQYF.